The 30 T cell receptor beta chains below all came from one sample that was sequenced in a study of T cell changes during pregnancy in multiple sclerosis. Libraries were prepared by immunoSEQ multiplex PCR; TCRdb keeps only in-frame clonotypes and omits some of them. This table has 100,000 or so clones, about nine tenths appearing once. Source: peripheral blood, taken in the second trimester of pregnancy. The receptors stem from a female donor with multiple sclerosis, enrolled in a pregnancy study.

For this clone: Other nucleotide sequences in the sample specify the same CDR3. The V and J genes are TRBV30 and TRBJ2-7, with D hard to call. V gave up 0 bases and J gave up 3 bases, with 3 bases separating them. Germline CDR1 reads GTSNPN; CDR2 reads SVGIG (reference sequence). The CDR3 covers 11 residues. CDR3 residues: CAWSVLYEQYF. CDR3 DNA: TGTGCCTGGAGTGTACTCTACGAGCAGTACTTC.

Of note for this clone: A read error may account for a junction end that differs from germline. This chain joins TRBV10-3 and TRBJ1-1; D is undetermined. The CDR3 runs 13 residues. Germline-derived CDR1 and CDR2 are ENHRY and SYGVKD. The CDR3 spells CAISKSMNTEAFF. The CDR3 DNA is TGTGCCATCAGTAAGTCCATGAACACTGAAGCTTTCTTT.

The chain carries TRBV28 and TRBJ2-1; TRBD1 matches at 8 bases. Trimming cost V 5 bases and J 4 bases; bases outside gene matches: 7. The germline gives CDR1 MDHEN, CDR2 SYDVKM. This CDR3 has 15 amino acids. CDR3 DNA: TGTGCCAGCAGTCCCCGGGACAGGCAGTACAATGAGCAGTTCTTC. Translated, it gives CASSPRDRQYNEQFF.

This chain links TRBV7-9 with TRBJ2-2; D may be TRBD1 (6 bases). V lost 3 bases, J lost 1 base, and 12 bases lay in between. The CDR3 spans 16 residues. Germline CDR1 reads SEHNR; CDR2 reads FQNEAQ (reference sequence). CDR3 in amino acids: CASSFLTGMNTGELFF. The CDR3 DNA follows: TGTGCCAGCAGCTTCCTTACAGGGATGAACACCGGGGAGCTGTTTTTT.

The V call is TRBV27, the J call TRBJ1-5; D gene unclear. V dropped 0 bases and J dropped 9 bases, with 6 bases sitting between them. CDR1 MNHEY and CDR2 SMNVEV come from the germline V gene (reference sequence). There are 12 residues in the CDR3. The CDR3 loop reads CASSLSGGPQHF. Here the CDR3 DNA reads TGTGCCAGCAGTTTATCAGGCGGGCCCCAGCATTTT.

The chain recombines TRBV2 with TRBJ2-5, with D unclear. The CDR3 extends over 11 amino acids. With 6 bases removed from V and 5 bases from J, the gap between germline ends came to 7 bases. Germline loops: CDR1 SNHLY, CDR2 FYNNEI. CDR3 in DNA: TGTGCCAGCAGGGCCGGGGAGACCCAGTACTTC. The encoded protein is CASRAGETQYF.

This clone was detected only once. In nucleotides, the CDR3 is TGTGCCAGCAGCTTAGATCGGTTCGATACGCAGTATTTT. Protein product: CASSLDRFDTQYF. The chain carries TRBV11-2 and TRBJ2-3; D uncertain. From germline, CDR1 is SGHAT and CDR2 FQNNGV. The CDR3 has 13 residues. Trimming shortened V by 0 bases and J by 6 bases, and 7 bases separated the two germline ends.

The V call is TRBV6-1, the J call TRBJ1-3, with D perhaps matching TRBD1 (5 bases). The CDR3 has 13 amino acids. Trimming took 1 base from V and 8 from J, leaving 9 bases between them. Per germline, CDR1 MNHNS and CDR2 SASEGT. The CDR3 sequence: CASSEGQGHTIYF. The CDR3 nucleotides are TGTGCCAGCAGTGAAGGGCAGGGTCACACCATATATTTT.

The V and J genes are TRBV19 and TRBJ1-2; D may be TRBD1 (6 bases). The ends were cut back, 7 bases at V and 6 bases at J, with 21 bases in the middle. This CDR3 comprises 15 residues. Germline CDR1 is LNHDA and CDR2 is SQIVND (reference sequence). CDR3 nucleotide sequence: TGTGCCAGTACCCAAAGGCCGGGACATCCCCATGGCTACACCTTC. It specifies CASTQRPGHPHGYTF.

This rearrangement joins TRBV6-6 to TRBJ2-1, with a possible D match to TRBD1 (6 bases). With 0 bases removed from V and 8 bases from J, the gap between germline ends came to 17 bases. This CDR3 contains 16 residues. Germline V gene sequence: CDR1 MNHNY, CDR2 SVGAGI (reference sequence). CDR3 region: CASSYSISRGAYEQFF. The CDR3 region has the DNA TGTGCCAGCAGTTACTCGATATCCAGGGGCGCCTATGAGCAGTTCTTC.

The gene calls are TRBV7-2 and TRBJ1-2, with D unresolved. The V end lost 3 bases, the J end lost 4 bases, and 12 bases lay between the germline ends. The germline gives CDR1 SGHTA, CDR2 FQGNSA. The CDR3 runs 14 residues. The CDR3 reads CASSFPGYIYGYTF. Here the CDR3 DNA reads TGTGCCAGCAGCTTCCCGGGGTACATCTATGGCTACACCTTC.

V is TRBV7-8 and J is TRBJ1-2; D is unclear. The CDR3 runs to 12 residues. Germline V gene sequence: CDR1 SGHVS, CDR2 FQNEAQ. V lost 5 bases and J lost 5, with 9 bases in between. The CDR3 DNA is TGTGCCAGCAGCCTAGATCTTTATGGCTACACCTTC. Translation: CASSLDLYGYTF.

The V and J genes are TRBV7-9 and TRBJ1-4, with D possibly TRBD1 on 5 matching bases. From germline, CDR1 is SEHNR and CDR2 FQNEAQ (reference sequence). V lost 1 base and J lost 4, with 7 bases in between. The CDR3 contains 14 residues. The CDR3 coding sequence is TGTGCCAGCAGCTTAGGCGGGGGTAATGAAAAACTGTTTTTT. This encodes CASSLGGGNEKLFF. Full variable domain (outside the CDR3, taken from reference TRBV7-9 and TRBJ1-4): DTGVSQNPRHKITKRGQNVTFRCDPISEHNRLYWYRQTLGQGPEFLTYFQNEAQLEKSRLLSDRFSAERPKGSFSTLEIQRTEQGDSAMYLCASSLGGGNEKLFFGSGTQLSVL.

This rearrangement joins TRBV6-5 to TRBJ1-2; D is uncertain. The germline V gene encodes CDR1 MNHEY and CDR2 SVGAGI. Deletions cut 6 bases from V and 10 bases from J, with 12 bases between. The CDR3 runs to 11 residues. Written as DNA, the CDR3 is TGTGCCAGCAGCCGTAACGGTAACTACACCTTC. This sequence encodes CASSRNGNYTF.

The gene calls are TRBV6-6 and TRBJ2-7, with a possible D match to TRBD1 (6 bases). The V end was cut by 7 bases, the J end by 0 bases, with 13 bases between. CDR3 length: 14 residues. Germline CDR1 is MNHNY and CDR2 is SVGAGI (reference sequence). CDR3 sequence reads: CASIAQGSSYEQYF. The CDR3 DNA reads as TGTGCCAGCATCGCGCAGGGGAGCTCCTACGAGCAGTACTTC.

CDR3 in DNA: TGTGCCAGCAGTTTACGAGCTACCTATGGCTACACCTTC. Protein product: CASSLRATYGYTF. The V call is TRBV27, the J call TRBJ1-2; D is unresolved. The V and J ends lost 2 bases and 4 bases respectively, with 8 bases between them. In germline, CDR1 is MNHEY, CDR2 SMNVEV (reference sequence). This CDR3 spans 13 amino acids.

The genes are TRBV7-9 and TRBJ1-6; 7 bases are a match to TRBD1. The CDR3 has 13 residues. Germline lookup yields CDR1 SEHNR and CDR2 FQNEAQ (reference sequence). The V gene end was trimmed by 6 bases and the J gene end by 8 bases; junction bases not matched to a gene: 4. The CDR3 nucleotides read TGTGCCAGCAGTTTTACAGGGGATTCACCCCTCCACTTT. This gives the protein CASSFTGDSPLHF.

This clone has just a few counts. This rearrangement joins TRBV14 to TRBJ2-7; TRBD1 agrees at 7 bases. Trimming at V came to 6 bases and at J to 4 bases, leaving 9 bases not matched to a gene. The length of the CDR3 is 14 residues. CDR1 SGHDN and CDR2 FVKESK come from the germline V gene. The CDR3 is CASSRATGIYEQYF. CDR3 in DNA: TGTGCCAGCAGTAGGGCGACAGGGATATACGAGCAGTACTTC.

In DNA form, the CDR3 reads TGCGCCAGCAGCCAAGGCCGGGGAGAGCGCTACGAGCAGTACTTC. Translation: CASSQGRGERYEQYF. The chain couples TRBV4-1 to TRBJ2-7, with D tentatively TRBD2 (5 bases). Germline V gene sequence: CDR1 MGHRA, CDR2 YSYEKL. The CDR3 has 15 residues. V lost 1 base and J 3 bases, leaving 13 bases between the germline ends.

For this clone: Other DNA sequences of this sample code for an identical CDR3. The chain carries TRBV5-1 and TRBJ2-1; TRBD2 matches at 8 bases. The CDR3 consists of 16 residues. The V and J ends lost 0 bases and 1 base, in that order; junction bases with no gene match: 3. The V gene's germline CDR1 is SGHRS and CDR2 YFSETQ. The chain's CDR3 is CASSLGLAGSYNEQFF. CDR3 DNA: TGCGCCAGCAGCTTGGGTTTAGCGGGGTCCTACAATGAGCAGTTCTTC.

The V and J genes are TRBV4-1 and TRBJ2-3; no clear D gene. The V and J ends lost 1 base and 14 bases respectively, with 13 bases between them. CDR3 length: 12 residues. Germline assignment: CDR1 MGHRA and CDR2 YSYEKL. CDR3 amino acids: CASSQVGGQRYF. The CDR3 nucleotides are TGCGCCAGCAGCCAAGTGGGTGGTCAGCGGTATTTT.

The genes are TRBV19 and TRBJ2-3, with D perhaps TRBD2 (5 bases). The CDR3 sequence is 13 residues long. The V gene's germline CDR1 is LNHDA and CDR2 SQIVND (reference sequence). V gave up 5 bases and J gave up 0 bases, with 6 bases separating them. The CDR3 loop is CASSGGSTDTQYF. The CDR3 coding sequence is TGTGCCAGTAGTGGCGGGAGCACAGATACGCAGTATTTT.

The chain employs TRBV11-1 and TRBJ2-5, with D possibly TRBD1 on 5 matching bases. V was trimmed by 8 bases and J by 5 bases, leaving 6 bases between them. The CDR3 has 10 residues. Germline values: CDR1 SGHAT, CDR2 FQDESV (reference sequence). CDR3 amino acids: CASGAETQYF. The CDR3 nucleotides read TGTGCCAGCGGGGCGGAGACCCAGTACTTC.

This chain uses TRBV4-1 with TRBJ2-3; 8 bases map to TRBD1. The germline CDR1 and CDR2 sequences are MGHRA and YSYEKL. CDR3 size: 14 residues. V dropped 3 bases and J dropped 4; count of bases not matched to a gene: 3. The CDR3 nucleotides read TGCGCCAGCAGCCACCAGACAGGGGCAGATACGCAGTATTTT. Translating gives CASSHQTGADTQYF.

The rearrangement uses TRBV6-1 and TRBJ2-7, with 8 bases fitting TRBD1. The germline V gene has CDR1 MNHNS and CDR2 SASEGT. CDR3 length: 15 residues. The junction had 11 bases not matched to a gene; V was cut back by 4 bases and J by 6 bases. CDR3 sequence reads: CASSATGAALLEQYF. The CDR3 DNA is TGTGCCAGCAGTGCGACAGGGGCCGCCCTCCTCGAGCAGTACTTC.

Regarding this clone: The germline gene is not matched at one end of the junction; a read error may be the cause. This chain connects TRBV15 to TRBJ2-1, with 7 bases fitting TRBD2. CDR1 and CDR2 from the germline V gene are LNHNV and YYDKDF (reference sequence). This CDR3 is built from 12 residues. CDR3 residues: CATSKLAYEQFF. CDR3 DNA: TGTGCCACGAGCAAACTAGCGTATGAGCAGTTCTTC.

The chain recombines TRBV2 with TRBJ1-4; tentatively, D is TRBD1 (5 bases). V shed 1 base and J shed 7 bases, with 13 bases lying between them. The length of the CDR3 is 15 residues. CDR1 is SNHLY and CDR2 is FYNNEI in the germline V gene. CDR3 nucleotides: TGTGCCAGCAGTGAAGGGGGAGGGGCAAGTGAAAAACTGTTTTTT. It yields the protein CASSEGGGASEKLFF.

The chain recombines TRBV10-3 with TRBJ2-3; D is possibly TRBD1 (5 bases). V was pared by 4 bases and J by 4 bases, with 15 bases between. The CDR3 spans 15 residues. Per the germline V gene, CDR1 is ENHRY and CDR2 is SYGVKD. The chain's CDR3 is CAISATGGAPDTQYF. The CDR3 nucleotides read TGTGCCATCAGTGCCACAGGTGGGGCACCAGATACGCAGTATTTT.

The V call is TRBV5-4, the J call TRBJ2-5; the match to TRBD1 covers 11 bases. V shed 0 bases, J shed 1 base, and the junction held 5 bases outside the gene matches. This CDR3 region has 17 residues. Germline CDR1 SGHNT, CDR2 YYREEE (reference sequence). CDR3 residues: CASSLARDRGVQETQYF. The CDR3 coding sequence is TGTGCCAGCAGCTTGGCCAGGGACAGGGGGGTCCAAGAGACCCAGTACTTC.

The V gene is TRBV5-6, the J gene TRBJ2-1; D is possibly TRBD2 (6 bases). Germline V gene lookup returns CDR1 SGHDT and CDR2 YYEEEE. V was clipped by 4 bases and J by 6 bases, with 14 bases between them. The CDR3 runs 14 residues. The CDR3 bases are TGTGCCAGCAGCACACCTCTGACTAGCAATGAGCAGTTCTTC. Its protein product is CASSTPLTSNEQFF.